The rows below give T cell receptor beta chains drawn from one sample of a study of blood T cell repertoires in COVID-19. Repertoires were generated with immunoSEQ multiplex PCR, while TCRdb's copy carries only in-frame clones and drops some. The profile covers fewer than 350,000 clones, with around 87% appearing a single time and around 1.7% taken by the ten largest. Sample: PBMCs or T cells enriched from blood (not recorded which). These TCRs come from a woman younger than 30 with acute COVID-19. The CDR3 runs from the conserved cysteine through the conserved F or W. A D gene is named only where the DNA matches it firmly. Only part of the rows carry a size: once, few, many, or a class if the clone is expanded.

V gene,clone size,J gene,D gene,CDR3 protein,CDR3 DNA
TRBV5-1,.,TRBJ1-2,TRBD1,CASSYGTESWYGYTF,TGCGCCAGCAGCTACGGGACAGAATCTTGGTATGGCTACACCTTC
TRBV3-1/TRBV3-2,.,TRBJ1-2,TRBD1,CASSHRQGYGYTF,TGTGCCAGCAGCCACAGACAGGGCTATGGCTACACCTTC
TRBV6-5,.,TRBJ1-1,.,CASKEVVATEAFF,TGTGCCAGCAAGGAGGTAGTGGCCACTGAAGCTTTCTTT
TRBV29-1,.,TRBJ2-1,TRBD2,CSVEVVGLAGGGGQFF,TGCAGCGTTGAAGTAGTGGGACTAGCGGGAGGGGGCGGGCAGTTCTTC
TRBV27,.,TRBJ2-1,.,CASSTSLYEQFF,TGTGCCAGCAGCACTTCTCTTTATGAGCAGTTCTTC
TRBV6-5,.,TRBJ1-1,.,CASSGTGDTEAFF,TGTGCCAGCAGCGGGACTGGGGACACTGAAGCTTTCTTT
TRBV5-4,.,TRBJ2-7,TRBD2,CASSFQTSGRDEQYF,TGTGCCAGCAGCTTCCAGACTAGCGGGAGGGACGAGCAGTACTTC
TRBV5-5,.,TRBJ1-5,TRBD1,CASSLARDRGIQPQHF,TGTGCCAGCAGCTTGGCCCGGGACAGGGGTATACAGCCCCAGCATTTT
TRBV18,.,TRBJ2-1,TRBD2,CASSQTSGSRNEQFF,TGTGCCAGCTCCCAGACTAGCGGGAGTCGGAATGAGCAGTTCTTC
TRBV7-9,once,TRBJ2-5,TRBD1,CASSFYRGVQETQYF,TGTGCCAGCAGCTTCTACAGGGGGGTACAAGAGACCCAGTACTTC
TRBV7-2,few,TRBJ2-1,TRBD2,CASRVALAGGGNNEQFF,TGTGCCAGCAGGGTGGCACTAGCGGGAGGAGGGAACAATGAGCAGTTCTTC
TRBV5-4,.,TRBJ2-7,TRBD2,CASSSKRDHSYEQYF,TGTGCCAGCAGCTCTAAGCGGGACCATTCCTACGAGCAGTACTTC
TRBV10-2,.,TRBJ1-5,.,CASSGNAARGNQPQHF,TGCGCCAGCAGTGGCAACGCAGCACGGGGCAATCAGCCCCAGCATTTT
TRBV10-2,.,TRBJ2-1,TRBD2,CASSTSGISYNEQFF,TGCGCCAGCAGTACTAGCGGGATATCCTACAATGAGCAGTTCTTC
TRBV6-4,.,TRBJ2-1,TRBD1,CASSTGGGEQFF,TGTGCCAGCAGCACAGGGGGCGGTGAGCAGTTCTTC
TRBV5-1,.,TRBJ2-1,.,CASSRSTRTLTNSYNEQFF,TGCGCCAGCAGCCGATCGACCCGAACCCTTACTAATTCCTACAATGAGCAGTTCTTC
TRBV30,few,TRBJ1-1,.,CAWSGGTTEAFF,TGTGCCTGGTCGGGAGGGACCACTGAAGCTTTCTTT
TRBV7-9,.,TRBJ2-1,TRBD2,CASSLAGLAPSNEQFF,TGTGCCAGCAGCTTAGCGGGACTAGCGCCTAGCAATGAGCAGTTCTTC
TRBV6-4,.,TRBJ2-1,TRBD2,CASSDFAIAGGPAEQFF,TGTGCCAGCAGTGATTTCGCTATAGCGGGAGGGCCCGCTGAGCAGTTCTTC
TRBV15,.,TRBJ2-1,TRBD2,CATSRDLGSGRSSYNEQFF,TGTGCCACCAGCAGAGATCTCGGTAGCGGGAGGTCGTCCTACAATGAGCAGTTCTTC
TRBV12-3/TRBV12-4,.,TRBJ1-4,.,CASSPGVYEKLFF,TGTGCCAGCAGTCCCGGGGTGTACGAAAAACTGTTTTTT
TRBV24-1,.,TRBJ2-3,.,CATSDAKLVTQYF,TGTGCCACCAGTGATGCCAAGTTAGTTACGCAGTATTTT
TRBV5-1,.,TRBJ1-1,.,CASSITDMAKSTEAFF,TGCGCCAGCAGCATCACGGACATGGCGAAAAGCACTGAAGCTTTCTTT
TRBV3-1/TRBV3-2,.,TRBJ2-1,TRBD2,CASSQERPAGNNEQFF,TGTGCCAGCAGCCAAGAGAGGCCAGCGGGGAACAATGAGCAGTTCTTC
TRBV30,.,TRBJ1-5,.,CAWSDGWVGEIQPQHF,TGTGCCTGGAGTGACGGATGGGTAGGGGAAATCCAGCCCCAGCATTTT
TRBV20-1,.,TRBJ1-2,.,CSAIGVHGYTF,TGCAGTGCTATAGGGGTTCATGGCTACACCTTC
TRBV6-1,.,TRBJ2-1,TRBD2,CASSDGTSGRSYNEQFF,TGTGCCAGCAGTGACGGGACTAGCGGGAGGAGCTACAATGAGCAGTTCTTC
TRBV6-5,.,TRBJ2-1,TRBD1,CASRRQGENYNEQFF,TGTGCCAGCAGAAGACAGGGGGAAAACTACAATGAGCAGTTCTTC
TRBV6-5,.,TRBJ1-6,.,CASSYSPGGNNSPLHF,TGTGCCAGCAGTTACTCGCCGGGGGGTAATAATTCACCCCTCCACTTT
TRBV4-2,once,TRBJ1-6,.,CASSQGLGDTGSPLHF,TGTGCCAGCAGCCAAGGGTTAGGGGATACAGGTTCACCCCTCCACTTT
TRBV19,.,TRBJ2-3,TRBD2,CASSPGGSTDTQYF,TGTGCCAGTAGTCCCGGCGGGAGTACAGATACGCAGTATTTT
TRBV28,.,TRBJ1-1,TRBD1,CASRRQGIRLNTEAFF,TGTGCCAGCAGAAGACAGGGGATCCGACTTAACACTGAAGCTTTCTTT
TRBV18,.,TRBJ2-3,TRBD2,CASSPIAGLITDTQYF,TGTGCCAGCTCACCTATAGCGGGACTAATCACAGATACGCAGTATTTT
TRBV7-6,once,TRBJ2-4,.,CASSLSRRLSSSKNIQYF,TGTGCCAGCAGCTTAAGCAGACGACTAAGCAGTTCCAAAAACATTCAGTACTTC
TRBV6-5,.,TRBJ2-1,.,CASIRLGGLTNEQFF,TGTGCCAGCATACGACTGGGCGGACTTACAAATGAGCAGTTCTTC
TRBV24-1,.,TRBJ2-7,TRBD1,CATSESGTGSYEQYF,TGTGCCACCAGTGAATCCGGGACAGGGTCCTACGAGCAGTACTTC
TRBV4-1,once,TRBJ2-4,TRBD1,CASSQGRQGVVAKNIQYF,TGCGCCAGCAGCCAGGGACGACAGGGCGTAGTGGCCAAAAACATTCAGTACTTC
TRBV21-1,.,TRBJ1-5,.,CASSKWGQTMNQPQHF,TGTGCCAGCAGTAAATGGGGACAGACCATGAATCAGCCCCAGCATTTT
TRBV2,few,TRBJ2-7,.,CASTDKSTYEQYF,TGTGCCAGCACGGACAAATCAACCTACGAGCAGTACTTC
TRBV11-3,.,TRBJ2-7,TRBD1,CASSSTGGLSYEQYF,TGTGCCAGCAGCTCAACAGGGGGGCTCTCCTACGAGCAGTACTTC
TRBV11-2,.,TRBJ1-1,TRBD1,CASSSLQGSREAFF,TGTGCCAGCAGCTCCTTACAGGGGTCGCGGGAAGCTTTCTTT
TRBV29-1,.,TRBJ2-7,.,CSAKGRFTYEQYF,TGCAGCGCAAAGGGGCGTTTCACCTACGAGCAGTACTTC
TRBV27,once,TRBJ1-2,.,CASSFPKNYRGYGYTF,TGTGCCAGCAGTTTTCCGAAGAACTACCGAGGGTATGGCTACACCTTC
TRBV3-1/TRBV3-2,.,TRBJ2-6,.,CASSQDLWSGANVLTF,TGTGCCAGCAGCCAAGATCTATGGTCCGGGGCCAACGTCCTGACTTTC
TRBV28,.,TRBJ2-3,TRBD2,CASSPSGSNTDTQYF,TGTGCCAGCAGTCCTAGCGGGAGTAACACAGATACGCAGTATTTT